One T cell receptor beta chain is described in this entry. This receptor's antigen is unknown. Within one base of it there is no much larger clone, and no base qualities were kept. The data derive from a study of blood T cell repertoires in COVID-19 (dated by TCRdb to about 2020). In terms of the full investigation: Collaborator samples came from the United States, Italy and Spain and covered acute and convalescent phases of COVID-19. The prospective study material was composed of cDNA or gDNA derived from T cells, B-cell-depleted T cells, or PBMCs. Subjects who had been exposed to COVID-19, were actively infected with it, or had recovered from it provided the deeply sampled blood TCRbeta repertoires that made up the dataset. The repertoires were made available in a free public database intended to serve as a resource for research on the immune response to SARS-CoV-2. The samples were drawn from two sources: the first 160 participants of the ongoing ImmuneRACE study, and some 1,300 subjects contributed by 6 global collaborators. The sample metadata nearly always contained a de-identified subject ID, COVID-19 status, age in years and sex. Where available, HLA class I and class II types were obtained from metadata supplied by the sample provider rather than from assay-based typing.

In Seattle, one collaborating source enrolled patients while the infection was active and tracked those patients longitudinally over the course of disease. Whole blood was collected in K2EDTA tubes by collaborating institutions according to the institutions' own protocols. Collaborator samples were shipped for TCRbeta analysis as frozen whole blood, isolated PBMCs, or DNA extracted from either sample type. Study-wide conclusions, independent of this receptor: Clinical and demographic metadata were provided uncurated, with the amount varying by source and participant.

The immunoSEQ Assay, a bias-controlled multiplex PCR, was used to amplify TCRbeta CDR3 regions from genomic DNA. In the paper's pipeline: The number of nucleated cells in each sample was estimated from the amplification of reference gene primers within the assay. To quantify the absolute abundance of each unique TCRbeta CDR3 rearrangement, sequence reads were collapsed and filtered. For each sample, productive Simpson clonality was calculated by taking the square root of Simpson's diversity index across productive rearrangements. What TCRdb holds here is the immuneACCESS table cut down to in-frame rearrangements. Part of the clones is not present; checked against another copy, under half of the missing clones reflect an unresolved V gene, and the others are unexplained. V and J calls plus clone size are reproduced from that table; the DNA served to infer D and trimming. This sample comprises approximately 340,000 clones, about 91% of them detected only once. The top ten clones comprise roughly 8.9% of the sample.

The junction shows trimming of 3 bases on V and 7 bases on J, plus 6 bases between the germline ends. CDR1 and CDR2 were assigned from the germline V gene (reference sequence) as GTSNPN and SVGIG. The CDR3 contains 11 residues, cysteine and phenylalanine counted. Only the CDR3 region is kept as DNA, spanning 33 bases read in frame from base 1. The sequence was collected from a young man with COVID-19, enrolled during active disease. The sequence joins TRBV30 to TRBJ1-4; TRBD1 might be the D gene, on 5 matching bases. The sample taken for sequencing was peripheral blood. The DNA is TGTGCCTGGAGGGGGGGTGAAAAACTGTTTTTT. Protein translation: CAWRGGEKLFF. Beyond the CDR3, the reference TRBV30 and TRBJ1-4 genes provide the residues; the full variable domain reads: SQTIHQWPATLVQPVGSPLSLECTVEGTSNPNLYWYRQAAGRGLQLLFYSVGIGQISSEVPQNLSASRPQDRQFILSSKKLLLSDSGFYLCAWRGGEKLFFGSGTQLSVL.